These 14 T cell receptor beta chains were all obtained from the same sample, sequenced in a study of patients and donors after allogeneic stem cell transplantation. TCRdb re-called the RT-PCR reads with MiXCR, one entry per CDR3 protein. The table lists approximately 200,000 distinct CDR3 sequences, more than 35% of them singletons. What was sequenced was blood, either unsorted or a sorted T cell fraction (not recorded which). The source is a human donor who was either an allogeneic HSCT recipient or a stem cell or donor lymphocyte infusion donor (not recorded which). It is not recorded whose cells these are; they may come from a transplant donor.

This chain joins TRBV27 and TRBJ2-2, with D maybe TRBD2 (6 bases). The CDR3 loop spans 15 amino acids. Deletions cut 0 bases from V and 4 bases from J, with 9 bases between. The germline CDR1 and CDR2 sequences are MNHEY and SMNVEV (reference sequence). Here the CDR3 DNA reads TGTGCCAGCAGTTTATCGGGGGGACCCACCGGGGAGCTGTTTTTT. Its protein is CASSLSGGPTGELFF.

The chain links TRBV20-1 to TRBJ1-5; TRBD1 might be the D (5 bases). Germline V gene data show CDR1 as DFQATT and CDR2 as SNEGSKA (reference sequence). V lost 1 base and J 7 bases, leaving 14 bases between the germline ends. The CDR3 extends over 14 amino acids. The CDR3, as DNA: TGCAGTGCTAGAGGGTCGGGGGTTGGACAGCCCCAGCATTTT. Translated, it gives CSARGSGVGQPQHF.

This sequence joins TRBV5-1 and TRBJ1-1; 7 bases match TRBD1. V lost 4 bases and J lost 5; bases outside the gene matches: 11. The CDR3 loop spans 15 amino acids. Germline-derived CDR1 and CDR2 are SGHRS and YFSETQ. CDR3 protein: CASSGWNRGGTEAFF. Written as DNA, the CDR3 is TGCGCCAGCAGCGGGTGGAACAGGGGAGGGACTGAAGCTTTCTTT. The whole variable domain, filled in from reference TRBV5-1 and TRBJ1-1, reads KAGVTQTPRYLIKTRGQQVTLSCSPISGHRSVSWYQQTPGQGLQFLFEYFSETQRNKGNFPGRFSGRQFSNSRSEMNVSTLELGDSALYLCASSGWNRGGTEAFFGQGTRLTVV.

The rearrangement joins TRBV3-1 to TRBJ1-2, with TRBD1 as a possible D gene (6 bases). This CDR3 is built from 13 residues. Per the germline V gene, CDR1 is LGHDT and CDR2 is YNNKEL (reference sequence). V was trimmed by 3 bases and J by 4 bases, leaving 9 bases between them. This CDR3 is CASSQTTGYGYTF. CDR3 DNA: TGTGCCAGCAGCCAGACGACAGGCTATGGCTACACCTTC.

The gene calls are TRBV7-9 and TRBJ1-6; TRBD1 matches 10 bases. Germline values: CDR1 SEHNR, CDR2 FQNEAQ (reference sequence). J was trimmed by 9 bases and V by 5 bases; bases with no gene match: 4. The CDR3 is made up of 14 amino acids. As DNA, the CDR3 is TGTGCCAGCAGCCGGGACAGGGGAGGTTCACCCCTCCACTTT. Amino acid sequence: CASSRDRGGSPLHF.

The chain is built from TRBV20-1 and TRBJ2-5, with 9 bases lining up with TRBD1. V lost 4 bases to trimming and J lost 5 bases; unmatched junction nucleotides: 8. The length of the CDR3 is 14 residues. Looked up from germline, CDR1 is DFQATT and CDR2 is SNEGSKA (reference sequence). The CDR3 DNA is TGCAGTGCTACAACCGGGACAGGGAGGGAGACCCAGTACTTC. Encoded protein: CSATTGTGRETQYF.

This chain links TRBV25-1 with TRBJ1-2, with D possibly being TRBD1 (6 bases). V shed 6 bases and J shed 4 bases, with 18 bases lying between them. The CDR3 runs 15 residues. Germline lookup yields CDR1 MGHDK and CDR2 SYGVNS. CDR3 sequence reads: CASRTGTDPVYGYTF. As DNA, the CDR3 is TGTGCCAGCAGGACAGGAACCGACCCTGTCTATGGCTACACCTTC.

The rearrangement joins TRBV19 to TRBJ1-1; TRBD1 matches at 9 bases. The CDR3 has 15 amino acids. Germline values: CDR1 LNHDA, CDR2 SQIVND (reference sequence). The V gene end was trimmed by 5 bases and the J gene end by 7 bases; junction bases not matched to a gene: 11. CDR3 sequence reads: CASSRDREGMDEAFF. In nucleotides, the CDR3 is TGTGCCAGTAGTCGGGACAGGGAGGGAATGGATGAAGCTTTCTTT. The full variable domain, rest sourced from reference TRBV19 and TRBJ1-1, is DGGITQSPKYLFRKEGQNVTLSCEQNLNHDAMYWYRQDPGQGLRLIYYSQIVNDFQKGDIAEGYSVSREKKESFPLTVTSAQKNPTAFYLCASSRDREGMDEAFFGQGTRLTVV.

This clonotype occurred a few times. V usage is TRBV5-1 and J usage is TRBJ2-2; possibly TRBD1 for D (6 bases). The length of the CDR3 is 16 residues. Trimming removed 4 bases at V and 4 bases at J, with 17 bases between. Germline values: CDR1 SGHRS, CDR2 YFSETQ. The DNA for the CDR3 is TGCGCCAGCAGCGTGTCCAGGACAGTGGCCACCGGGGAGCTGTTTTTT. It is translated as CASSVSRTVATGELFF.

This clonotype was seen repeatedly, ten times or more. The CDR3 is CASSQGVSNQPQHF. CDR3 sequence (DNA): TGCGCCAGCAGCCAAGGGGTTAGCAATCAGCCCCAGCATTTT. This rearrangement joins TRBV4-1 to TRBJ1-5; D is uncertain. CDR1 is MGHRA, CDR2 YSYEKL, per germline. This CDR3 contains 14 residues. The V end was cut by 1 base, the J end by 0 bases, with 4 bases between.

This chain connects TRBV5-5 to TRBJ2-5, with TRBD1 as a possible D gene (6 bases). The length of the CDR3 is 14 residues. Germline CDR1 and CDR2: SGHKS and YYEKEE (reference sequence). V was pared by 4 bases and J by 3 bases, with 13 bases between. CDR3 region: CASSLRGPEETQYF. The CDR3 nucleotides read TGTGCCAGCAGCCTCAGGGGTCCCGAAGAGACCCAGTACTTC.

This chain joins TRBV19 and TRBJ2-6, with D hard to call. The CDR3 extends over 14 amino acids. The ends were cut back, 5 bases at V and 4 bases at J, with 9 bases in the middle. Germline V lookup: CDR1 LNHDA, CDR2 SQIVND (reference sequence). In nucleotides, the CDR3 is TGTGCCAGTAGTTGGGGTGACGGGGCCAACGTCCTGACTTTC. This translates into CASSWGDGANVLTF.

The J gene is TRBJ1-5, the V gene TRBV18, with TRBD1 as a possible D gene (5 bases). Looked up from germline, CDR1 is KGHSH and CDR2 is LQKENI. With 3 bases removed from V and 3 bases from J, the gap between germline ends came to 12 bases. The CDR3 extends over 15 amino acids. The CDR3 bases are TGTGCCAGCTCACCGGGACGCATCCACAATCAGCCCCAGCATTTT. It codes for CASSPGRIHNQPQHF.

CDR3 protein: CSARDGGQGYYGYTF. CDR3 bases: TGCAGTGCTAGAGATGGGGGACAGGGCTACTATGGCTACACCTTC. The rearrangement joins TRBV20-1 to TRBJ1-2, with TRBD1 identical over 9 bases. CDR1 is DFQATT and CDR2 is SNEGSKA in the germline V gene (reference sequence). Trimming at V came to 0 bases and at J to 3 bases, leaving 5 bases not matched to a gene. The CDR3 is 15 amino acids.